These T cell receptor beta chains were read from a single sample in a study of identical twins. From the 5' RACE reads, TCRdb called clonotypes with MiXCR, one entry per CDR3 protein. The top ten clones hold about 0.25% of a sample with some 1,600,000 distinct CDR3 sequences, about 31% of them seen once. Sequencing used cord blood. These receptors were obtained from a newborn girl in good health. Each CDR3 is given with its conserved first and last residue. The D gene is left open where the match is weak. The size of a clone is reported for some rows only, either as once, few or many, or as a class for expanded clones.

d_call j_call clone_size v_call cdr3_aa cdr3_nt
. TRBJ2-3 . TRBV20-1 CSAPPSGVIVTDTQYF TGCAGTGCCCCACCATCGGGGGTTATTGTCACAGATACGCAGTATTTT
. TRBJ1-5 few TRBV6-4 CARKWNRRAQPQHF TGTGCCAGAAAATGGAATAGGCGGGCGCAGCCCCAGCATTTT
. TRBJ1-1 . TRBV10-1 CASKIGRMDTEAFF TGCGCCAGCAAGATCGGTCGGATGGACACTGAAGCTTTCTTT
TRBD2 TRBJ2-4 . TRBV6-1 CASSPSGDLRDIQYF TGTGCCAGCAGTCCGAGCGGGGATTTGCGTGACATTCAGTACTTC
. TRBJ2-3 many TRBV20-1 CSRSRINEKTDTQYF TGCAGTCGGTCCCGGATCAATGAGAAAACAGATACGCAGTATTTT
. TRBJ2-1 few TRBV7-9 CASSLADRPLYNEQFF TGTGCCAGCAGCTTAGCGGACAGACCCCTTTACAATGAGCAGTTCTTC
. TRBJ1-1 . TRBV4-1 CASSQAGGGMNTEAFF TGCGCCAGCAGCCAAGCCGGGGGGGGAATGAACACTGAAGCTTTCTTT
. TRBJ1-1 few TRBV20-1 CSARDFRNTEAFF TGCAGTGCTAGAGATTTCAGGAACACTGAAGCTTTCTTT
. TRBJ2-1 . TRBV13 CASSLQTGVRFNEQFF TGTGCCAGCAGCTTACAGACTGGAGTCCGGTTCAATGAGCAGTTCTTC
. TRBJ2-5 few TRBV2 CASMGQQETQYF TGTGCCAGCATGGGACAACAAGAGACCCAGTACTTC
TRBD1 TRBJ1-2 . TRBV6-5 CASSYSGGRGYTF TGTGCCAGCAGTTACTCAGGGGGCAGAGGCTACACCTTC
. TRBJ1-6 few TRBV28 CASSTSLGGAYNSPLHF TGTGCCAGCAGTACTTCCCTAGGGGGGGCATATAATTCACCCCTCCACTTT
. TRBJ2-5 . TRBV7-2 CASSPRYGTTNEQYF TGTGCCAGCAGCCCGAGGTATGGGACAACCAATGAGCAGTACTTC
. TRBJ2-7 many TRBV6-5 CASSSPYGAHNIYEQYF TGTGCCAGCAGTTCCCCCTACGGAGCCCACAATATCTACGAGCAGTACTTC
. TRBJ2-5 . TRBV7-2 CASSLGTLGGLQETQYF TGTGCCAGCAGCTTAGGGACCCTTGGGGGGCTACAAGAGACCCAGTACTTC
TRBD1 TRBJ1-4 once TRBV30 CAWNHRGRNEKLFF TGTGCCTGGAACCACAGGGGAAGGAATGAAAAACTGTTTTTT
. TRBJ1-1 . TRBV2 CASSEALTVNTEAFF TGTGCCAGCAGTGAAGCGCTGACGGTGAACACTGAAGCTTTCTTT
. TRBJ1-6 . TRBV21-1 CASSKGRLCQGNSPLHF TGTGCCAGCAGCAAGGGGCGGCTATGCCAGGGGAATTCACCCCTCCACTTT
. TRBJ2-5 many TRBV29-1 CSVDRQDETQYF TGCAGCGTTGATCGGCAGGATGAGACCCAGTACTTC
. TRBJ2-5 . TRBV3-1 CASSQERVASSGNEQYF TGTGCCAGCAGCCAAGAACGAGTAGCATCTTCTGGCAATGAGCAGTACTTC
. TRBJ2-1 . TRBV4-2 CASSERSSYDEQFF TGTGCCAGCAGCGAGCGGAGCTCCTACGATGAGCAGTTCTTC
TRBD1 TRBJ2-7 . TRBV6-1 CASSHTIRTGFHEQYF TGTGCCAGTAGTCATACCATCAGGACAGGGTTTCACGAGCAGTACTTC
TRBD1 TRBJ1-5 . TRBV25-1 CASSERDRVFNQPQHF TGTGCCAGCAGTGAACGGGACAGGGTGTTCAATCAGCCCCAGCATTTT
. TRBJ2-7 few TRBV9 CASSAEFNEQYF TGTGCCAGCAGCGCCGAATTTAACGAGCAGTACTTC
TRBD1 TRBJ2-7 few TRBV20-1 CSARGRQGTYEQYF TGCAGTGCTAGAGGCAGACAGGGGACCTACGAGCAGTACTTC
TRBD1 TRBJ2-2 . TRBV7-6 CASSFTGTGGNTGELFF TGTGCCAGCAGCTTCACCGGGACAGGGGGCAACACCGGGGAGCTGTTTTTT
. TRBJ2-3 many TRBV20-1 CSAREANTDTQYF TGCAGTGCTAGAGAAGCCAACACAGATACGCAGTATTTT
TRBD2 TRBJ2-7 many TRBV2 CASTRLAGAHSYEQYF TGTGCCAGCACCAGACTAGCGGGGGCCCACTCCTACGAGCAGTACTTC
TRBD2 TRBJ2-7 . TRBV10-3 CAIAQTSGVYEQYF TGTGCCATCGCCCAGACTAGCGGCGTCTACGAGCAGTACTTC
. TRBJ1-5 many TRBV7-8 CASSLFDSNQPQHF TGTGCCAGCAGCTTATTTGACAGCAATCAGCCCCAGCATTTT